The 20 T cell receptor beta chains reported below all come from one sample, sequenced in a study of OX40 agonist ivuxolimab in advanced cancers. Repertoires were generated with immunoSEQ multiplex PCR, while TCRdb's copy carries only in-frame clones and drops some. In the table there are under 85,000 clones, 93% of which are singletons. The sequencing here drew on CD4+ or CD8+ T cells sorted from blood, taken in a trial of the OX40 agonist ivuxolimab. The origin of the receptors is an adult with an advanced solid tumor such as melanoma, head and neck, liver or kidney cancer.

V gene TRBV6-5 combines with J gene TRBJ2-1, with TRBD2 matching 11 bases. Looked up from germline, CDR1 is MNHEY and CDR2 is SVGAGI. J lost 7 bases, V lost 6 bases, and 8 bases had no gene match. CDR3 length: 15 amino acids. The CDR3 is CASSFSGRAQNEQFF. CDR3 sequence (DNA): TGTGCCAGCAGCTTTAGCGGGAGGGCCCAGAATGAGCAGTTCTTC.

V and J are TRBV19 and TRBJ1-1; D might be TRBD1 (5 bases). Trimming shortened V by 1 base and J by 7 bases, and 13 bases separated the two germline ends. Germline CDR1 reads LNHDA; CDR2 reads SQIVND (reference sequence). The CDR3 has 14 residues. For the CDR3, the DNA is TGTGCCAGTAGTATAGGGGCAGGGATGGTTGAAGCTTTCTTT. Its protein product is CASSIGAGMVEAFF.

J is TRBJ2-1 and V is TRBV9; D unresolved. Trimming took 3 bases from V and 6 from J, leaving 7 bases between them. CDR1 is SGDLS and CDR2 is YYNGEE in the germline V gene. The CDR3 has 12 residues. Here the CDR3 reads CASSAHPNEQFF. For the CDR3, the DNA is TGTGCCAGCAGCGCCCACCCCAATGAGCAGTTCTTC.

The V gene is TRBV7-3, the J gene TRBJ1-2; D perhaps matches TRBD1 (6 bases). Germline loops: CDR1 SGHTA, CDR2 FQGTGA. Deletions cut 5 bases from V and 5 bases from J, with 18 bases between. The CDR3 totals 15 residues. CDR3 in amino acids: CASSPTGHQDYGYTF. The CDR3 DNA is TGTGCCAGCAGCCCTACAGGGCACCAAGATTATGGCTACACCTTC.

This clone was recorded a few times. This CDR3 is also generated by other DNA sequences in the sample. V gene TRBV27 combines with J gene TRBJ1-5; D gene unclear. This CDR3 spans 13 amino acids. Trimming cost V 5 bases and J 0 bases, with 5 bases left between them. CDR1 is MNHEY and CDR2 is SMNVEV in the germline V gene (reference sequence). The CDR3 spells CASSPRSNQPQHF. As DNA, the CDR3 is TGTGCCAGCAGTCCCCGTAGCAATCAGCCCCAGCATTTT.

This chain joins TRBV19 and TRBJ2-5; D might be TRBD2 (7 bases). The CDR3 totals 16 residues. Trimming left V 0 bases short and J 4 bases short, with 15 bases between. CDR1 LNHDA and CDR2 SQIVND come from the germline V gene (reference sequence). Here the CDR3 DNA reads TGTGCCAGTAGTATAGATCCTTGGGGGGGCCGAGAGACCCAGTACTTC. As protein: CASSIDPWGGRETQYF.

The table lists this clone with a count of one. The CDR3 DNA is TGTGCCAGCAGCTTAGCGTACACAGAGAACACTGAAGCTTTCTTT. It is translated as CASSLAYTENTEAFF. The gene calls are TRBV7-2 and TRBJ1-1; D gene uncertain. From germline, CDR1 is SGHTA and CDR2 FQGNSA. The V end was cut by 0 bases, the J end by 1 base, with 9 bases between. The CDR3 has 15 amino acids.

The gene calls are TRBV28 and TRBJ1-2; D is unclear. CDR1 and CDR2 from the germline V gene are MDHEN and SYDVKM. The CDR3 is 12 amino acids. The germline V and J ends were trimmed by 5 bases and 5 bases, with 9 bases remaining between them. CDR3 nucleotides: TGTGCCAGCAGTCCGACCCTGTATGGCTACACCTTC. Its translation is CASSPTLYGYTF.

This chain uses TRBV10-1 with TRBJ2-7; TRBD1 agrees at 9 bases. The CDR3 has 16 residues. Unmatched junction bases numbered 5, after V lost 0 bases and J lost 2 bases. Germline V gives CDR1 WNHNN, CDR2 SYGVQD (reference sequence). This chain's CDR3 is CASSESPGQGTYEQYF. DNA for the CDR3: TGCGCCAGCAGTGAGTCTCCGGGACAGGGAACCTACGAGCAGTACTTC.

This rearrangement joins TRBV27 to TRBJ2-7, with TRBD1 matching over 9 bases. The CDR3 is 15 amino acids. Germline assignment: CDR1 MNHEY and CDR2 SMNVEV (reference sequence). V lost 5 bases to trimming and J lost 3 bases; unmatched junction nucleotides: 8. CDR3 coding DNA: TGTGCCAGCAGTACTTCCGGGACAGGGCACTACGAGCAGTACTTC. Amino acid sequence: CASSTSGTGHYEQYF.

This clone has only one observation. The chain couples TRBV2 to TRBJ2-7; D is unresolved. Germline assignment: CDR1 SNHLY and CDR2 FYNNEI. The CDR3 consists of 15 residues. V lost 4 bases and J lost 5, with 18 bases in between. The CDR3 nucleotides read TGTGCCAGCAGTGGCCTTCTTGAGACCGCCGACGAGCAGTACTTC. Amino acids: CASSGLLETADEQYF.

The chain uses TRBV5-1 and TRBJ2-7; TRBD1 agrees at 9 bases. Germline assignment: CDR1 SGHRS and CDR2 YFSETQ. V gave up 4 bases and J gave up 2 bases; unmatched junction bases: 10. The CDR3 is made up of 16 amino acids. The DNA of the CDR3 is TGCGCCAGCAGCCCCTTAGGACAGGGGACAACCTACGAGCAGTACTTC. This sequence encodes CASSPLGQGTTYEQYF.

This sequence joins TRBV29-1 and TRBJ2-1, with D uncertain. CDR3 length: 14 amino acids. Germline loops: CDR1 SQVTM, CDR2 ANQGSEA. The CDR3 DNA is TGCAGTGTGGAGATCGTCCGTGTCAACAATGAGCAGTTCTTC. It codes for CSVEIVRVNNEQFF.

The DNA for the CDR3 is TGTGCCAGCAGCCAACGGACTAGCGGGATTGGGGATACGCAGTATTTT. Residues: CASSQRTSGIGDTQYF. The gene calls are TRBV13 and TRBJ2-3; 12 bases agree with TRBD2. The V gene end was trimmed by 5 bases and the J gene end by 6 bases; junction bases not matched to a gene: 9. The CDR3 spans 16 residues. Germline lookup yields CDR1 PRHDT and CDR2 FYEKMQ (reference sequence).

This clone has a single count. V is TRBV4-1 and J is TRBJ1-5; 8 nucleotides align to TRBD1. This CDR3 has 15 residues. CDR1 MGHRA and CDR2 YSYEKL come from the germline V gene. Losses at the gene ends were 2 bases for V and 6 bases for J; bases not matched to a gene: 6. CDR3 sequence reads: CASSQHTGGGQPQHF. DNA for the CDR3: TGCGCCAGCAGCCAACATACAGGGGGAGGTCAGCCCCAGCATTTT.

J is TRBJ1-2 and V is TRBV25-1, with a possible D match to TRBD1 (5 bases). The V end lost 2 bases, the J end lost 5 bases, and 9 bases lay between the germline ends. The germline gives CDR1 MGHDK, CDR2 SYGVNS. This CDR3 has 13 amino acids. The CDR3 protein is CASSEQGPYGYTF. The CDR3 DNA is TGTGCCAGCAGTGAACAGGGTCCATATGGCTACACCTTC.

V and J are TRBV7-9 and TRBJ2-5; TRBD2 aligns across 14 bases. Per germline, CDR1 SEHNR and CDR2 FQNEAQ (reference sequence). Germline trimming cut 4 bases from V and 5 bases from J; bases unmatched to any gene: 6. The CDR3 is 16 residues long. In DNA, the CDR3 is TGTGCCAGCAGCTCACCGGGACTAGCGGGAGTTGAGACCCAGTACTTC. Translating gives CASSSPGLAGVETQYF. The full variable domain, completed using reference TRBV7-9 and TRBJ2-5, is DTGVSQNPRHKITKRGQNVTFRCDPISEHNRLYWYRQTLGQGPEFLTYFQNEAQLEKSRLLSDRFSAERPKGSFSTLEIQRTEQGDSAMYLCASSSPGLAGVETQYFGPGTRLLVL.

In this sample, this clone turned up once. The J gene is TRBJ2-7, the V gene TRBV7-9; D gene uncertain. In germline, CDR1 is SEHNR, CDR2 FQNEAQ (reference sequence). The V end was cut by 6 bases, the J end by 4 bases, with 13 bases between. The CDR3 runs 13 residues. This CDR3 is CASRLPIIYEQYF. The DNA of the CDR3 is TGTGCCAGCAGACTTCCGATCATTTACGAGCAGTACTTC.

V gene TRBV19 combines with J gene TRBJ2-7; D is perhaps TRBD1 (5 bases). The CDR3 is 13 residues long. Trimming removed 5 bases from V and 6 bases from J, with 14 bases in between. CDR1 is LNHDA, CDR2 SQIVND, per germline (reference sequence). The CDR3 nucleotides read TGTGCCAGTAGTCTTTCAGGGTGGGGCGAGCAGTACTTC. Translating it yields CASSLSGWGEQYF.

The gene calls are TRBV4-3 and TRBJ2-3; 7 bases are a match to TRBD2. The CDR3 has 17 amino acids. V trimming: 0 bases; J trimming: 7 bases; junction bases outside the gene matches: 13. CDR1 is LGHNA and CDR2 is YSLEER in the germline V gene. Here the CDR3 DNA reads TGCGCCAGCAGCCAAGAGTCGGGGGGTGTTGTGCAGCATACGCAGTATTTT. This encodes CASSQESGGVVQHTQYF.